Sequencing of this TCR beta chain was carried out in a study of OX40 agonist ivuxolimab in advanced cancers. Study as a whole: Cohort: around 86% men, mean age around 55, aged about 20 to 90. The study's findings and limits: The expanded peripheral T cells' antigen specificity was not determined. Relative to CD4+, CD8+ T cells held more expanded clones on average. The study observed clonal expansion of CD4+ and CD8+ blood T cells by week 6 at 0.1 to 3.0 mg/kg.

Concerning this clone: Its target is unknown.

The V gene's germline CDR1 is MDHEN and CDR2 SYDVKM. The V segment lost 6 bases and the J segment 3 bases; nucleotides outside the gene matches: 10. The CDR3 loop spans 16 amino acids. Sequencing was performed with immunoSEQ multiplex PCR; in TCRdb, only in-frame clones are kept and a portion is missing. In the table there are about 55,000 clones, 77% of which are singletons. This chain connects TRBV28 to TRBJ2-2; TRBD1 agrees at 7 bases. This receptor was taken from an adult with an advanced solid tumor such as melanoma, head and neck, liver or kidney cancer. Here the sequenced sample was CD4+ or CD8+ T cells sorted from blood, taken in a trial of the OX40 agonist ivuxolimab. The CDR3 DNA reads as TGTGCCAGCAGCAAGACGACAGGGATCGACACCGGGGAGCTGTTTTTT. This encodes CASSKTTGIDTGELFF.